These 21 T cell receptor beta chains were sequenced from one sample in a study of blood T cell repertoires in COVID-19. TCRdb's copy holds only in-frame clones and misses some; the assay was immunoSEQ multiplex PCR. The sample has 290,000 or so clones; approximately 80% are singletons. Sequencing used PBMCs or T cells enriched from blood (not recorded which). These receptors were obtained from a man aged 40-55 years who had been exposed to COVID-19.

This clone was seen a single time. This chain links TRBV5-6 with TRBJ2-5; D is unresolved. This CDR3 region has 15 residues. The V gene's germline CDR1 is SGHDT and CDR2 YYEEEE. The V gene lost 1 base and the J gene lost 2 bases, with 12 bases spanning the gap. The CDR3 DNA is TGTGCCAGCAGCTTGCGGTCAGAGGAGCAAGAGACCCAGTACTTC. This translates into CASSLRSEEQETQYF. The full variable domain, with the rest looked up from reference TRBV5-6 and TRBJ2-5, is DAGVTQSPTHLIKTRGQQVTLRCSPKSGHDTVSWYQQALGQGPQFIFQYYEEEERQRGNFPDRFSGHQFPNYSSELNVNALLLGDSALYLCASSLRSEEQETQYFGPGTRLLVL.

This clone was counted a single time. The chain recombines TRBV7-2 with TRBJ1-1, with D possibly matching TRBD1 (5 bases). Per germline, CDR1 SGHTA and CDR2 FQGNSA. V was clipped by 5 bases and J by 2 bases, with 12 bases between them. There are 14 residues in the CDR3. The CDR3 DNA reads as TGTGCCAGCAGCCTAGGGGCCATCAACACTGAAGCTTTCTTT. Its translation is CASSLGAINTEAFF.

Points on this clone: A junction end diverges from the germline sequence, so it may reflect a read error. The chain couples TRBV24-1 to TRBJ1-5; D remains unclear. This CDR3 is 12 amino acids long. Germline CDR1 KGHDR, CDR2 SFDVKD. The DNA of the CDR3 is TGTGCCACCAGTGATTTGAATCGGCCCCAGCATTTT. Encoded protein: CATSDLNRPQHF.

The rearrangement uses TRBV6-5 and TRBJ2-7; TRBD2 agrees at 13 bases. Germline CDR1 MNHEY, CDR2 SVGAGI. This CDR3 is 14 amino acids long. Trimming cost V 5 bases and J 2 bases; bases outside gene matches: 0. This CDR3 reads CASSTSGRAYEQYF. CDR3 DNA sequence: TGTGCCAGCAGTACTAGCGGGAGGGCCTACGAGCAGTACTTC.

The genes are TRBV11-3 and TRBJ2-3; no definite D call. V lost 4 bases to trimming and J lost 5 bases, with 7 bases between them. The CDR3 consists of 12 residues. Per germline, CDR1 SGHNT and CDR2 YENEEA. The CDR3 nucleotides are TGTGCCAGCAGCTCTAGTTTAGATACGCAGTATTTT. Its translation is CASSSSLDTQYF.

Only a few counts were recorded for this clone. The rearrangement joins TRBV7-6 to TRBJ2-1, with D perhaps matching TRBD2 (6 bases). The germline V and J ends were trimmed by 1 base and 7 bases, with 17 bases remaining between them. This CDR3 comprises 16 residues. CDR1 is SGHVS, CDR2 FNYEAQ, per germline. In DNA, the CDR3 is TGTGCCAGCAGCTTAGTCGCGGGGTCAGGGATGAATGAGCAGTTCTTC. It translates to CASSLVAGSGMNEQFF.

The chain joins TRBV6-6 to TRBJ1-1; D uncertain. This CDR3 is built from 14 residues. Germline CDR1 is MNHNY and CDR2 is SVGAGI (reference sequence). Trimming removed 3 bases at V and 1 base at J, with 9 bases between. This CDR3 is CASSYGQTNTEAFF. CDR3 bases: TGTGCCAGCAGTTATGGGCAGACGAACACTGAAGCTTTCTTT.

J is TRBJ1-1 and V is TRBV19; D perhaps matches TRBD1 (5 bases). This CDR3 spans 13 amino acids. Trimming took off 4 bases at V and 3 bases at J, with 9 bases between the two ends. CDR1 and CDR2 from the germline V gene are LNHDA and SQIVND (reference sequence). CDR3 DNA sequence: TGTGCCAGTAGTACATTGACAGACACTGAAGCTTTCTTT. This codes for CASSTLTDTEAFF.

CDR3 amino acids: CASSESRDEQYF. The CDR3 DNA reads TGCGCCAGCAGTGAGTCGCGTGACGAGCAGTACTTC. The rearrangement links TRBV10-1 to TRBJ2-7; D gene uncertain. CDR1 is WNHNN and CDR2 is SYGVQD in the germline V gene (reference sequence). V dropped 0 bases and J dropped 5 bases, with 5 bases sitting between them. CDR3 length equals 12 residues.

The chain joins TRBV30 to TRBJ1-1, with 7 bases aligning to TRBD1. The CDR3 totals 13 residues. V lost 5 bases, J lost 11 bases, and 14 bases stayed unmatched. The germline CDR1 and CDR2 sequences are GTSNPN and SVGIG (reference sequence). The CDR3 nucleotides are TGTGCCTGGGACCGAACAGGGGCGGAGGGCGCTTTCTTT. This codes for CAWDRTGAEGAFF.

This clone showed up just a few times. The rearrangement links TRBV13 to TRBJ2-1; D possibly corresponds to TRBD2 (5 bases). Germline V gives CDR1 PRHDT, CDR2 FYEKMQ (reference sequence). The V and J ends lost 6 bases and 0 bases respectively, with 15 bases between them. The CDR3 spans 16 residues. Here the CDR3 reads CASSRRDKGSYNEQFF. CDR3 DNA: TGTGCCAGCAGTCGCCGGGATAAGGGCTCCTACAATGAGCAGTTCTTC.

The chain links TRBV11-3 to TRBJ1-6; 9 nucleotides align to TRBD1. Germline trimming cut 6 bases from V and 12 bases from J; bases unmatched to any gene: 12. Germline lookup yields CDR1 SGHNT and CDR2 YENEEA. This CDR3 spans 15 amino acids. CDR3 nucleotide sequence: TGTGCCAGCAGTCGGACAGGGGATACGGTATTACCCCTCCACTTT. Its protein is CASSRTGDTVLPLHF.

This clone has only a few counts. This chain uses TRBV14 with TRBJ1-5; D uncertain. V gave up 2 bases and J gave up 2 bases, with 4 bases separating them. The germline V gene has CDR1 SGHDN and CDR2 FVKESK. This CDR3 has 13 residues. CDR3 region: CASSQQGNQPQHF. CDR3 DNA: TGTGCCAGCAGCCAACAGGGCAATCAGCCCCAGCATTTT.

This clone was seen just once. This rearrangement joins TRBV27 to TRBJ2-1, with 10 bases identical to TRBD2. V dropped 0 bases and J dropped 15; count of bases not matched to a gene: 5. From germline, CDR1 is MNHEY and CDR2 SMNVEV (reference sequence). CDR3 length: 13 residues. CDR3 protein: CASSLSVAGGMFF. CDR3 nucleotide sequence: TGTGCCAGCAGTTTATCGGTAGCGGGAGGTATGTTCTTC.

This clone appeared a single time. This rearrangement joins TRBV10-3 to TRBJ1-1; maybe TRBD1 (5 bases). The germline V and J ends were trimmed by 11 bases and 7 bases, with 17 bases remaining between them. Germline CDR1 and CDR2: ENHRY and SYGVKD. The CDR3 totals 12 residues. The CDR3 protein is CASTDTDIEAFF. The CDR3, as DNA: TGTGCCTCGACGGACACGGACATTGAAGCTTTCTTT.

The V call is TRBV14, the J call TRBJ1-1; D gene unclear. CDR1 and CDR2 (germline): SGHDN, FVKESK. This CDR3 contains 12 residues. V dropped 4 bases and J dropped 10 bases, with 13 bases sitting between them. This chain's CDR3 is CASSPTLTTAFF. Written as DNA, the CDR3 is TGTGCCAGCAGCCCAACCCTTACAACAGCTTTCTTT. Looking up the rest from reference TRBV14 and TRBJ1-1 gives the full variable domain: EAGVTQFPSHSVIEKGQTVTLRCDPISGHDNLYWYRRVMGKEIKFLLHFVKESKQDESGMPNNRFLAERTGGTYSTLKVQPAELEDSGVYFCASSPTLTTAFFGQGTRLTVV.

The chain's CDR3 is CAGNGQGAGGYTF. CDR3 nucleotide sequence: TGTGCCGGAAACGGACAGGGGGCCGGAGGCTACACCTTC. The chain couples TRBV30 to TRBJ1-2; TRBD1 aligns across 11 bases. J lost 8 bases, V lost 8 bases, and 10 bases had no gene match. This CDR3 is built from 13 residues. From germline, CDR1 is GTSNPN and CDR2 SVGIG (reference sequence).

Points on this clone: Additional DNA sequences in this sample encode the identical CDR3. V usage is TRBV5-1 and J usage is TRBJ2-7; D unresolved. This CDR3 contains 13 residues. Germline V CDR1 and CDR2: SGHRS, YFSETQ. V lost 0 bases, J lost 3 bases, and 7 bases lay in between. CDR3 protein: CASSLGGGYEQYF. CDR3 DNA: TGCGCCAGCAGCTTGGGCGGTGGCTACGAGCAGTACTTC.

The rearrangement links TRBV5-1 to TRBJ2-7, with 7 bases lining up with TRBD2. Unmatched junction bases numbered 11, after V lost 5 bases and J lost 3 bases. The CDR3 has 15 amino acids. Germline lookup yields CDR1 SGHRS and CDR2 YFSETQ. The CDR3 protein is CASREREGQSYEQYF. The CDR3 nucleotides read TGCGCCAGCAGAGAAAGGGAGGGTCAAAGCTACGAGCAGTACTTC.

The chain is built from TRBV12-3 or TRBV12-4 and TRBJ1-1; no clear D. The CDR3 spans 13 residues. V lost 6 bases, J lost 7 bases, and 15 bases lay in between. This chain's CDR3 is CASRPGGGIEAFF. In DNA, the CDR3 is TGTGCCAGCAGGCCAGGAGGTGGGATTGAAGCTTTCTTT.

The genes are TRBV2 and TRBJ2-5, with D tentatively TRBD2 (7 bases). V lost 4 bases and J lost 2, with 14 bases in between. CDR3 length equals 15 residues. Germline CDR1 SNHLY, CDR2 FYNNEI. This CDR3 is CASSGGGLSQETQYF. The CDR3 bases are TGTGCCAGCAGTGGGGGGGGCCTGTCTCAAGAGACCCAGTACTTC. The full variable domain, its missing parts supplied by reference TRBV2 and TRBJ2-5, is EPEVTQTPSHQVTQMGQEVILRCVPISNHLYFYWYRQILGQKVEFLVSFYNNEISEKSEIFDDQFSVERPDGSNFTLKIRSTKLEDSAMYFCASSGGGLSQETQYFGPGTRLLVL.